Listed here are 25 T cell receptor beta chains from one sample, sequenced in a study of PD-1 blockade in classical Hodgkin lymphoma. Every patient experienced relapse after autologous stem cell transplantation, and brentuximab vedotin exposure varied. Only in-frame clones appear in the TCRdb table, and some are missing; sequencing was by immunoSEQ multiplex PCR. Of about 18,000 clones listed, roughly 80% were seen once; the top ten hold 24%. Sequenced material: peripheral blood mononuclear cells (PBMCs), taken at baseline. The receptors stem from a human donor with classical Hodgkin lymphoma.

The chain is built from TRBV7-9 and TRBJ2-7; 13 bases are a match to TRBD2. The CDR3 loop spans 17 amino acids. Germline CDR1 SEHNR, CDR2 FQNEAQ (reference sequence). Trimming removed 4 bases from V and 0 bases from J; junction bases left unmatched: 6. The CDR3 sequence is CASSWGLAGPSSYEQYF. The CDR3 bases are TGTGCCAGCAGCTGGGGACTAGCGGGACCGAGCTCCTACGAGCAGTACTTC.

The rearrangement uses TRBV6-6 and TRBJ1-3; D gene unclear. V lost 0 bases, J lost 0 bases, and 6 bases lay in between. The germline V gene has CDR1 MNHNY and CDR2 SVGAGI (reference sequence). This CDR3 is built from 15 residues. The CDR3 region is CASSYSVNSGNTIYF. CDR3 DNA sequence: TGTGCCAGCAGTTACTCGGTAAACTCTGGAAACACCATATATTTT.

As DNA, the CDR3 is TGTGCCAGCAGGTCCGGGACTAGCGGGTACAATGAGCAGTTCTTC. Translation gives CASRSGTSGYNEQFF. The rearrangement links TRBV7-2 to TRBJ2-1; 12 bases fit TRBD2. The CDR3 runs to 15 residues. Per germline, CDR1 SGHTA and CDR2 FQGNSA. V was clipped by 6 bases and J by 4 bases; unmatched bases: 4.

V usage is TRBV19 and J usage is TRBJ1-2; 9 bases match TRBD1. CDR1 and CDR2 (germline): LNHDA, SQIVND (reference sequence). V was pared by 5 bases and J by 2 bases, with 3 bases of the junction left unmatched. The CDR3 sequence is 14 residues long. The CDR3 region has the DNA TGTGCCAGTAGTGCGGGACAGGGAAACTATGGCTACACCTTC. As protein: CASSAGQGNYGYTF.

The V gene is TRBV7-8, the J gene TRBJ1-6; possibly TRBD1 for D (6 bases). The CDR3 consists of 16 residues. The V gene's germline CDR1 is SGHVS and CDR2 FQNEAQ. V was clipped by 5 bases and J by 8 bases, with 19 bases between them. CDR3 coding DNA: TGTGCCAGCAGCCCCAGCCAGTTGGGGGCCCATTCACCCCTCCACTTT. This codes for CASSPSQLGAHSPLHF.

The table lists this clone with a count of one. The chain recombines TRBV7-8 with TRBJ2-1; D is uncertain. The CDR3 runs to 15 residues. Trimming shortened V by 5 bases and J by 7 bases, and 18 bases separated the two germline ends. From germline, CDR1 is SGHVS and CDR2 FQNEAQ. The CDR3 nucleotides read TGTGCCAGCAGCCCCCGATCAGGATTGGTAAATGAGCAGTTCTTC. The encoded protein is CASSPRSGLVNEQFF.

The J gene is TRBJ2-1, the V gene TRBV4-1; D unresolved. The CDR3 is 20 residues long. V dropped 0 bases and J dropped 6 bases, with 27 bases sitting between them. Germline V gene data show CDR1 as MGHRA and CDR2 as YSYEKL. Here the CDR3 reads CASSQDRLVFVLSRFNEQFF. CDR3 sequence (DNA): TGCGCCAGCAGCCAAGATCGATTAGTATTCGTCCTCAGTCGATTCAATGAGCAGTTCTTC.

The chain is built from TRBV2 and TRBJ2-3, with D tentatively TRBD2 (6 bases). The V and J ends lost 7 bases and 2 bases respectively, with 22 bases between them. The CDR3 spans 17 residues. CDR1 and CDR2 from the germline V gene are SNHLY and FYNNEI. The CDR3: CASKKVPRGGYTDTQYF. DNA for the CDR3: TGTGCCAGCAAAAAGGTCCCCCGTGGGGGGTACACAGATACGCAGTATTTT.

The chain uses TRBV28 and TRBJ1-6; D is uncertain. Germline V gene sequence: CDR1 MDHEN, CDR2 SYDVKM. The CDR3 consists of 14 residues. V was shortened by 2 bases and J by 7 bases, with 9 bases between the two germline ends. The CDR3 region has the DNA TGTGCCAGCAGTTTACCTAGGACCAATTCACCCCTCCACTTT. This sequence encodes CASSLPRTNSPLHF.

The rearrangement links TRBV19 to TRBJ2-3; perhaps D is TRBD1 or TRBD2 (5 bases each). Per the germline V gene, CDR1 is LNHDA and CDR2 is SQIVND (reference sequence). Between the trimmed V and J ends, which lost 10 bases and 2 bases, there was a span of 13 bases. This CDR3 is 13 amino acids long. The CDR3: CATGTRPTDTQYF. CDR3 bases: TGTGCCACCGGGACCCGACCCACAGATACGCAGTATTTT.

This rearrangement joins TRBV5-1 to TRBJ1-1, with no clear D. Germline V gene lookup returns CDR1 SGHRS and CDR2 YFSETQ. The CDR3 length is 12 residues. With 2 bases removed from V and 7 bases from J, the gap between germline ends came to 9 bases. The CDR3 DNA follows: TGCGCCAGCAGCTTTGCCGGTGGTGAAGCTTTCTTT. As protein: CASSFAGGEAFF.

The chain combines TRBV2 with TRBJ2-7; TRBD2 is a possible D gene (6 bases). The CDR3 extends over 14 amino acids. CDR1 SNHLY and CDR2 FYNNEI come from the germline V gene. The germline V and J ends were trimmed by 4 bases and 1 base, with 11 bases remaining between them. CDR3 residues: CASSASSASYEQYF. The CDR3 region has the DNA TGTGCCAGCAGTGCTTCTAGCGCGTCCTACGAGCAGTACTTC.

This chain uses TRBV5-6 with TRBJ1-5; D is possibly TRBD1 (6 bases). This CDR3 contains 14 residues. In germline, CDR1 is SGHDT, CDR2 YYEEEE. The V gene lost 2 bases and the J gene lost 2 bases, with 8 bases spanning the gap. In DNA, the CDR3 is TGTGCCAGCAGCTTCCGACAGGGCAATCAGCCCCAGCATTTT. Translated: CASSFRQGNQPQHF.

V and J are TRBV5-1 and TRBJ2-1; 10 bases line up with TRBD2. Trimming cost V 1 base and J 5 bases; bases outside gene matches: 6. The V gene's germline CDR1 is SGHRS and CDR2 YFSETQ. This CDR3 region has 16 residues. CDR3 sequence: CASSLFPAGGNNEQFF. DNA for the CDR3: TGCGCCAGCAGCTTGTTCCCAGCGGGAGGGAACAATGAGCAGTTCTTC.

This chain joins TRBV19 and TRBJ2-2; no reliable D call. Trimming shortened V by 7 bases and J by 6 bases, and 15 bases separated the two germline ends. The CDR3 is 14 residues long. Per germline, CDR1 LNHDA and CDR2 SQIVND (reference sequence). CDR3 sequence: CASTKATGAGELFF. The CDR3 DNA sequence: TGTGCCAGTACGAAGGCTACGGGCGCCGGGGAGCTGTTTTTT.

This clone is a singleton in its sample. V usage is TRBV9 and J usage is TRBJ2-2; 9 bases map to TRBD1. Germline V CDR1 and CDR2: SGDLS, YYNGEE. The V gene end was trimmed by 2 bases and the J gene end by 5 bases; junction bases not matched to a gene: 7. This CDR3 is 16 amino acids long. The CDR3 coding sequence is TGTGCCAGCAGCGTCTCATCCGGGACAGGGACCGGGGAGCTGTTTTTT. Protein: CASSVSSGTGTGELFF. The full variable domain, completed using reference TRBV9 and TRBJ2-2, is DSGVTQTPKHLITATGQRVTLRCSPRSGDLSVYWYQQSLDQGLQFLIQYYNGEERAKGNILERFSAQQFPDLHSELNLSSLELGDSALYFCASSVSSGTGTGELFFGEGSRLTVL.

This chain connects TRBV28 to TRBJ2-5, with D hard to call. The CDR3 sequence is 12 residues long. Germline V lookup: CDR1 MDHEN, CDR2 SYDVKM. The V gene lost 4 bases and the J gene lost 5 bases, with 8 bases spanning the gap. In DNA form, the CDR3 reads TGTGCCAGCAGTTCACGAGCGGAGACCCAGTACTTC. Its protein product is CASSSRAETQYF.

The chain is built from TRBV30 and TRBJ2-1; D possibly corresponds to TRBD1 (6 bases). Germline V gene sequence: CDR1 GTSNPN, CDR2 SVGIG (reference sequence). This CDR3 has 17 amino acids. Trimming took 2 bases from V and 0 from J, leaving 17 bases between them. This chain's CDR3 is CAWSLQGVRSSYNEQFF. CDR3 bases: TGTGCCTGGAGTCTACAGGGAGTGCGGAGCTCCTACAATGAGCAGTTCTTC. Full variable domain (remainder filled in from reference TRBV30 and TRBJ2-1): SQTIHQWPATLVQPVGSPLSLECTVEGTSNPNLYWYRQAAGRGLQLLFYSVGIGQISSEVPQNLSASRPQDRQFILSSKKLLLSDSGFYLCAWSLQGVRSSYNEQFFGPGTRLTVL.

The DNA for the CDR3 is TGTGCCAGCAGCTTACTCCACGGTACTCGGGGTACCGGGGAGCTGTTTTTT. Its protein is CASSLLHGTRGTGELFF. The V call is TRBV11-3, the J call TRBJ2-2; the D gene is possibly TRBD2 (5 bases). The germline V and J ends were trimmed by 2 bases and 5 bases, with 18 bases remaining between them. This CDR3 is built from 17 residues. CDR1 and CDR2 (germline): SGHNT, YENEEA.

This clone was seen a single time. The chain employs TRBV7-9 and TRBJ1-1; no clear D. Trimming took 7 bases from V and 1 from J, leaving 10 bases between them. CDR3 size: 13 residues. CDR1 and CDR2 (germline): SEHNR, FQNEAQ (reference sequence). Here the CDR3 DNA reads TGTGCCAGCACCCCCGGGCAGAACACTGAAGCTTTCTTT. Translation: CASTPGQNTEAFF.

There are a few counts of this clone. The V call is TRBV6-5, the J call TRBJ2-3; 7 positions match TRBD1. The ends lost 6 bases at V and 2 bases at J; junction bases unmatched: 8. CDR1 and CDR2 from the germline V gene are MNHEY and SVGAGI. The CDR3 has 15 amino acids. In DNA form, the CDR3 reads TGTGCCAGCAGACCACCGACAGGGTACACAGATACGCAGTATTTT. Protein sequence: CASRPPTGYTDTQYF.

The V gene is TRBV12-5, the J gene TRBJ1-2, with no clear D. Germline values: CDR1 LGHNT, CDR2 FRNRAP. Trimming removed 6 bases from V and 0 bases from J, with 8 bases in between. The CDR3 spans 13 residues. The CDR3: CASGLQTNYGYTF. The CDR3, as DNA: TGTGCTAGTGGCCTCCAAACTAACTATGGCTACACCTTC.

This clone is categorized as medium-sized (0.01 to 0.1%). The V call is TRBV19, the J call TRBJ1-5; tentative D call: TRBD1 (6 bases). The CDR3 covers 14 residues. Germline V gene lookup returns CDR1 LNHDA and CDR2 SQIVND (reference sequence). V was cut by 7 bases and J by 3 bases, with 13 bases left in between. The CDR3 nucleotides are TGTGCCAGTACCTCGGACAGATTCAATCAGCCCCAGCATTTT. Translated: CASTSDRFNQPQHF. The full variable domain, rest sourced from reference TRBV19 and TRBJ1-5, is DGGITQSPKYLFRKEGQNVTLSCEQNLNHDAMYWYRQDPGQGLRLIYYSQIVNDFQKGDIAEGYSVSREKKESFPLTVTSAQKNPTAFYLCASTSDRFNQPQHFGDGTRLSIL.

By share, this clone ranks as medium-sized. This chain links TRBV5-6 with TRBJ2-7; 7 nucleotides match TRBD2. This CDR3 is 13 amino acids long. The V segment lost 6 bases and the J segment 1 base; nucleotides outside the gene matches: 4. Germline V gene sequence: CDR1 SGHDT, CDR2 YYEEEE. The CDR3 sequence is CASTAGVSYEQYF. DNA of the CDR3: TGTGCCAGCACGGCGGGGGTTTCCTACGAGCAGTACTTC.

The chain links TRBV7-8 to TRBJ2-2; the D gene is possibly TRBD1 (5 bases). Germline V gives CDR1 SGHVS, CDR2 FQNEAQ. The CDR3 length is 13 residues. The V gene lost 2 bases and the J gene lost 6 bases, with 7 bases spanning the gap. The CDR3 here is CASSLSGPGELFF. The DNA for the CDR3 is TGTGCCAGCAGCTTATCAGGGCCCGGGGAGCTGTTTTTT.